This T cell receptor (beta chain) was identified during a study of cytomegalovirus exposure and HLA in healthy donors. Whole-study findings and limits: Common viral pathogens (according to a later analysis) appeared linked to several of the most significant clusters.

Use of 60 Vbeta and 13 Jbeta primers characterized the PCR. The data were produced by immunoSEQ multiplex PCR, yet TCRdb's version contains in-frame clones alone and is incomplete. The sample yields roughly 140,000 clones, over 60% seen once. Only a few counts were recorded for this clone. Its target is unknown. Sequencing was done on a sample of PBMCs. The receptor was derived from a man aged 40-49 years in good health and CMV-seropositive.

The CDR3 region is CASSSRQGANEKLFF. The CDR3 coding sequence is TGTGCCAGCAGCTCTCGACAGGGAGCTAATGAAAAACTGTTTTTT. The rearrangement links TRBV7-9 to TRBJ1-4; 7 positions match TRBD1. V lost 4 bases and J lost 3; bases outside the gene matches: 5. CDR1 SEHNR and CDR2 FQNEAQ come from the germline V gene (reference sequence). This CDR3 is built from 15 residues. The whole variable domain, remainder taken from reference TRBV7-9 and TRBJ1-4, is DTGVSQNPRHKITKRGQNVTFRCDPISEHNRLYWYRQTLGQGPEFLTYFQNEAQLEKSRLLSDRFSAERPKGSFSTLEIQRTEQGDSAMYLCASSSRQGANEKLFFGSGTQLSVL.